One sample yielded the 21 T cell receptor beta chains listed below, sequenced in a study of blood T cells in healthy people across ages. It was with a sample-barcoded 5' primer and a J-beta primer mix that a second PCR of about 6 to 12 cycles was run. TCRdb recomputed calls from the 5' RACE reads with MiXCR, one row per CDR3 protein. The sample lists 1.5 million to 2 million distinct CDR3 sequences; approximately 40% were seen once. Sequencing was carried out using blood. The receptors derive from a human donor in good health.

This clonotype showed up just a few times. J is TRBJ2-7 and V is TRBV10-3; TRBD1 agrees at 7 bases. The V segment lost 4 bases and the J segment 3 bases; nucleotides outside the gene matches: 9. The germline V gene encodes CDR1 ENHRY and CDR2 SYGVKD. The CDR3 is 15 amino acids. The DNA for the CDR3 is TGTGCCATCAGTGCCACAGGGGTGGTTAGCTACGAGCAGTACTTC. This gives the protein CAISATGVVSYEQYF.

The rearrangement joins TRBV12-3 or TRBV12-4 to TRBJ2-4; tentatively, D is TRBD1 or TRBD2 (5 bases each). V was clipped by 4 bases and J by 13 bases, with 20 bases between them. The CDR3 is 14 amino acids. CDR3 region: CASSSGPADGQQYF. The CDR3 region has the DNA TGTGCCAGCAGTTCGGGACCCGCTGACGGGCAGCAGTACTTC.

J is TRBJ2-3 and V is TRBV24-1; D unclear. Germline CDR1 reads KGHDR; CDR2 reads SFDVKD. V was pared by 3 bases and J by 3 bases, with 12 bases between. The CDR3 loop spans 15 amino acids. CDR3 sequence: CATSDEGRATDTQYF. The DNA for the CDR3 is TGTGCCACCAGTGATGAAGGTCGGGCGACAGATACGCAGTATTTT.

The chain employs TRBV4-3 and TRBJ1-2; 7 bases map to TRBD1. Germline loops: CDR1 LGHNA, CDR2 YSLEER. This CDR3 has 16 residues. The ends lost 0 bases at V and 5 bases at J; junction bases unmatched: 9. CDR3 sequence (DNA): TGCGCCAGCAGCCAAGATCAGGGAGGGGGCGCTTATGGCTACACCTTC. Translating gives CASSQDQGGGAYGYTF.

The CDR3 DNA follows: TGTGCCAGCAGACTGACTAGCGGGGGCGATGAGCAGTTCTTC. Its translation: CASRLTSGGDEQFF. The gene calls are TRBV12-3 or TRBV12-4 and TRBJ2-1; TRBD2 aligns across 12 bases. Trimming cost V 6 bases and J 8 bases; bases outside gene matches: 5. The CDR3 runs to 14 residues.

This clonotype has more than one count but fewer than ten. Germline is not matched at one junction end, which may reflect a read error. The V gene is TRBV27, the J gene TRBJ2-3; maybe TRBD1 (5 bases). The germline CDR1 and CDR2 sequences are MNHEY and SMNVEV (reference sequence). The CDR3 totals 16 residues. This chain's CDR3 is CTSSRISWGKSDTQYF. CDR3 DNA sequence: TGTACCAGCAGTCGAATCTCATGGGGCAAGTCAGATACGCAGTATTTT.

This clonotype was seen a handful of times. J is TRBJ2-6 and V is TRBV7-9; no firm D call. V was shortened by 1 base and J by 0 bases, with 13 bases between the two germline ends. CDR3 size: 18 residues. Per the germline V gene, CDR1 is SEHNR and CDR2 is FQNEAQ (reference sequence). For the CDR3, the DNA is TGTGCCAGCAGCTTAGAGTTAGCCAGTCTCTCTGGGGCCAACGTCCTGACTTTC. Its protein is CASSLELASLSGANVLTF.

The chain couples TRBV2 to TRBJ1-5; no clear D gene. Trimming removed 3 bases from V and 0 bases from J, with 15 bases in between. The CDR3 spans 17 residues. The germline CDR1 and CDR2 sequences are SNHLY and FYNNEI. The CDR3 DNA reads as TGTGCCAGCAGTGATGTTGGGTTCTGGGGTAGCAATCAGCCCCAGCATTTT. Protein sequence: CASSDVGFWGSNQPQHF.

Ten or more counts support this clonotype. J is TRBJ2-3 and V is TRBV7-9; D gene unclear. Between the trimmed V and J ends, which lost 9 bases and 4 bases, there was a span of 11 bases. CDR1 SEHNR and CDR2 FQNEAQ come from the germline V gene (reference sequence). The CDR3 length is 12 residues. DNA for the CDR3: TGTGCCAGTAGCCCCGAGGCAGATACGCAGTATTTT. Translated: CASSPEADTQYF.

For this clonotype: The germline gene is not matched at one end of the junction; a read error may be the cause. The chain links TRBV2 to TRBJ1-1; TRBD1 matches at 7 bases. CDR3 size: 15 residues. The V gene's germline CDR1 is SNHLY and CDR2 FYNNEI. The CDR3 region has the DNA TGTGCCAGCAGTAAAGCGACAGGGAGGAACACTGAAGCTTTCTTT. This sequence encodes CASSKATGRNTEAFF.

This clonotype has only a few counts. This may arise from a read error, as a much more abundant clone is one base away. The chain is built from TRBV7-3 and TRBJ2-6; D is unresolved. This CDR3 has 13 amino acids. The germline V gene has CDR1 SGHTA and CDR2 FQGTGA. V dropped 0 bases and J dropped 6 bases, with 3 bases sitting between them. This chain's CDR3 is CASSLTVANVLTF. CDR3 bases: TGTGCCAGCAGCTTAACTGTGGCCAACGTCCTGACTTTC.

This clonotype appeared a few times. The chain couples TRBV7-3 to TRBJ2-7; 8 nucleotides match TRBD1. After removal of 5 bases from V and 5 bases from J, the junction contained 5 bases not matched to a gene. From germline, CDR1 is SGHTA and CDR2 FQGTGA. The CDR3 loop spans 13 amino acids. The CDR3 DNA reads TGTGCCAGCAGCCCGGACAGGGTTGACGAGCAGTACTTC. Residues: CASSPDRVDEQYF.

The rearrangement uses TRBV28 and TRBJ2-1; no firm D call. Per the germline V gene, CDR1 is MDHEN and CDR2 is SYDVKM. The CDR3 loop spans 15 amino acids. Trimming removed 3 bases at V and 3 bases at J, with 12 bases between. The CDR3 sequence is CASSFSGLVYNEQFF. The CDR3, as DNA: TGTGCCAGCAGTTTCAGTGGCCTAGTCTACAATGAGCAGTTCTTC.

V gene TRBV11-3 combines with J gene TRBJ2-1; 7 nucleotides line up with TRBD2. V lost 3 bases, J lost 4 bases, and 9 bases stayed unmatched. Germline V gene sequence: CDR1 SGHNT, CDR2 YENEEA. The CDR3 has 16 residues. The CDR3 loop is CASSLGGGTLYNEQFF. The CDR3 coding sequence is TGTGCCAGCAGCTTGGGGGGAGGGACCCTTTACAATGAGCAGTTCTTC.

In DNA, the CDR3 is TGCGCCAGCAGCCAAGATAGGACAGGGAGAACAGATACGCAGTATTTT. Its protein product is CASSQDRTGRTDTQYF. The chain uses TRBV4-3 and TRBJ2-3; 8 bases are shared with TRBD1. Trimming took 0 bases from V and 3 from J; bases not matched to a gene: 5. This CDR3 has 16 residues. The germline gives CDR1 LGHNA, CDR2 YSLEER.

This chain connects TRBV4-2 to TRBJ2-7; TRBD2 might be the D (6 bases). V dropped 3 bases and J dropped 2 bases, with 17 bases sitting between them. The V gene's germline CDR1 is LGHNA and CDR2 YNFKEQ. The CDR3 has 16 amino acids. The CDR3 coding sequence is TGTGCCAGCAGCCAGCAGGGAGGATACGGTCCCTACGAGCAGTACTTC. Its translation is CASSQQGGYGPYEQYF.

This clonotype showed up just a few times. The genes are TRBV5-1 and TRBJ1-6; 12 nucleotides agree with TRBD1. The CDR3 is 17 amino acids. Germline lookup yields CDR1 SGHRS and CDR2 YFSETQ. The V gene end was trimmed by 4 bases and the J gene end by 6 bases; junction bases not matched to a gene: 8. The CDR3 sequence is CASSTTGQGASNSPLHF. CDR3 coding DNA: TGCGCCAGCAGCACTACGGGACAGGGGGCTAGTAATTCACCCCTCCACTTT.

The genes are TRBV12-3 or TRBV12-4 and TRBJ1-2; TRBD1 matches at 8 bases. This CDR3 contains 18 residues. V was clipped by 5 bases and J by 0 bases; unmatched bases: 14. The CDR3 reads CASSVRYRQGLANYGYTF. The CDR3 DNA reads TGTGCCAGCAGTGTACGGTACAGACAGGGGTTGGCTAACTATGGCTACACCTTC.

This clonotype appeared a single time. The chain carries TRBV6-5 and TRBJ1-5, with D possibly being TRBD1 (5 bases). There are 13 residues in the CDR3. V was cut by 8 bases and J by 7 bases, with 15 bases left in between. In germline, CDR1 is MNHEY, CDR2 SVGAGI. CDR3 in DNA: TGTGCCAGCCACCGGGGGAGAGGCCAGCCCCAGCATTTT. This translates into CASHRGRGQPQHF.

This clonotype showed up just a few times. This chain links TRBV2 with TRBJ1-5; 7 bases match TRBD1. V lost 6 bases and J lost 4; bases outside the gene matches: 9. The germline gives CDR1 SNHLY, CDR2 FYNNEI. The CDR3 has 15 amino acids. The CDR3 region has the DNA TGTGCCAGCAGATCAGGACAGGAACTAAATCAGCCCCAGCATTTT. The encoded protein is CASRSGQELNQPQHF.

This clonotype was detected ten times or more. The chain uses TRBV5-6 and TRBJ2-4; D is unresolved. The CDR3 extends over 14 amino acids. Trimming removed 2 bases at V and 0 bases at J, with 6 bases between. Looked up from germline, CDR1 is SGHDT and CDR2 is YYEEEE. The CDR3 loop reads CASSLLGAKNIQYF. CDR3 nucleotides: TGTGCCAGCAGCTTACTGGGAGCCAAAAACATTCAGTACTTC.